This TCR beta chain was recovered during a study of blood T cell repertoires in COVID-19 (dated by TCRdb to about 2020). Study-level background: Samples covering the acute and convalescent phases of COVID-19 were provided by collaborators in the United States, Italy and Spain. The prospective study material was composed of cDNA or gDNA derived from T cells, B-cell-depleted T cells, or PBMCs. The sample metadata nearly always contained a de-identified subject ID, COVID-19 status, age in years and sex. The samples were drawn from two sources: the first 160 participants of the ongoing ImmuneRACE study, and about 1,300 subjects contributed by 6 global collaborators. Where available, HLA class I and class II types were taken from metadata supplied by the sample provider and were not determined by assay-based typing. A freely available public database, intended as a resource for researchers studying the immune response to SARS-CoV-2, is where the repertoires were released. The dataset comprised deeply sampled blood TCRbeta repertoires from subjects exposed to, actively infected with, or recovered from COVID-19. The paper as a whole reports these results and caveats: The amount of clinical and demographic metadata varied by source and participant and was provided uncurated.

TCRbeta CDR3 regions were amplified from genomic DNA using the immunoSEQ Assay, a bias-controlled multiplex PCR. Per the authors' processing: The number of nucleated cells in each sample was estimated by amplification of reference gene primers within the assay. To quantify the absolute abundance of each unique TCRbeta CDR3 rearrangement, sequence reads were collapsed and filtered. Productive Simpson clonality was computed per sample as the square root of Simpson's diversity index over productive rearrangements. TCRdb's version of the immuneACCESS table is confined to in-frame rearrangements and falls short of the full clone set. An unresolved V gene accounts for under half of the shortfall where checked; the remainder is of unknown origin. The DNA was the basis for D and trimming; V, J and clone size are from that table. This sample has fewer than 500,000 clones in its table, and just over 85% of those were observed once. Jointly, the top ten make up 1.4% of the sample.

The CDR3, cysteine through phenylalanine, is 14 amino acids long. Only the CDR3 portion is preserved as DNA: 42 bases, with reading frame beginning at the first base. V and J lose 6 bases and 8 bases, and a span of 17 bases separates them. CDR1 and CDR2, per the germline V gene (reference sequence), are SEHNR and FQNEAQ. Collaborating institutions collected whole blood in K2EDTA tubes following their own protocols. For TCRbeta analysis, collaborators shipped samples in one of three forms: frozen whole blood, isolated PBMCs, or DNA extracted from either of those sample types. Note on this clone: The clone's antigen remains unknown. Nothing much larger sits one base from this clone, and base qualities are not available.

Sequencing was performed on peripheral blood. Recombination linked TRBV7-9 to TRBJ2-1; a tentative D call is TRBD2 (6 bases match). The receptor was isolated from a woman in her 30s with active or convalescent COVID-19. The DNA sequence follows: TGTGCCAGCAGTATAAACTCTTGGGGGGATGAGCAGTTCTTC. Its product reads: CASSINSWGDEQFF.